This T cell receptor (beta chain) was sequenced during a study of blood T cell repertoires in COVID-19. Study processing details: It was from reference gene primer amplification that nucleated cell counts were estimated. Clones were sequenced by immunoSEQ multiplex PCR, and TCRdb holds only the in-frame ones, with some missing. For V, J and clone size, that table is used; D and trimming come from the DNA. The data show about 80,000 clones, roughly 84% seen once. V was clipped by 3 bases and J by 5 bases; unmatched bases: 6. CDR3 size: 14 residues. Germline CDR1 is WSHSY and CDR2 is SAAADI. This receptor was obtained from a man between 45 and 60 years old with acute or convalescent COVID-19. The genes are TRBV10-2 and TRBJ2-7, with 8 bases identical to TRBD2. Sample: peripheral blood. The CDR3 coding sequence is TGCGCCAGCAGTGATCGGGAGGGCAGAGACGAGCAGTACTTC. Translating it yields CASSDREGRDEQYF.